The text below deals with one TCR beta chain. The target antigen is unknown. This may arise from a read error, as a much more abundant clone is one base away. The conserved closing phenylalanine or tryptophan is absent in this CDR3, likely reflecting a read error. TCRdb re-called the reads through MiXCR, storing one row per CDR3 protein. The sample has 500,000 to 600,000 distinct CDR3 sequences; more than 15% are singletons. The ends were cut back, 2 bases at V and 5 bases at J, with 13 bases in the middle. This CDR3 spans 14 amino acids. The data were obtained in a study of T cell repertoires in cytomegalovirus infection. Looking at the study overall: A matching HLA type, together with CMV infection, was signaled by public TCR beta signatures.

Overall study results and limits: Predominance within the ex vivo response was attributable to HLA-C-restricted CMV-specific TCR beta clonotypes.

The genes are TRBV12-3 or TRBV12-4 and TRBJ2-7; D ambiguous. Sequencing input: CD8+ T cells from PBMCs. The clonotype was recovered from a human donor in good health (CMV status not recorded). Some clones in this sample may be carry-over from other donors' samples. The CDR3 protein is CASSLSVLDHEQYL. CDR3 nucleotide sequence: TGTGCCAGCAGTTTAAGTGTCCTGGACCACGAGCAGTACTTA.